A selection of T cell receptor beta chains follows, all from one sample in a study of shared clonotypes between healthy human individuals. The table came from immunoSEQ multiplex PCR; TCRdb's copy has only in-frame clones and leaves some out. Seen here are about 1.5 million clones, around 97% observed once, and the top ten hold roughly 1.2%. Sequences were obtained from naive CD4+ T cells sorted from blood. Receptor source: a man under 40 in good health. Each CDR3 is given with its conserved first and last residue. The order of the fields is V gene, J gene, CDR3 protein.

>TRBV6-5|TRBJ1-2
CASSYSLTGGNYGYTF
>TRBV10-3|TRBJ1-2
CAISEPQGKYGYTF
>TRBV5-1|TRBJ2-3
CASSFAGLDTQYF
>TRBV10-1|TRBJ2-1
CASSDPRLAGGYNEQFF
>TRBV11-2|TRBJ2-2
CASSLVRITGELFF
>TRBV15|TRBJ1-2
CATSRDRHYGYTF
>TRBV7-9|TRBJ1-1
CASSAQSSTIEAFF
>TRBV28|TRBJ1-3
CASSSGPSGNTIYF
>TRBV2|TRBJ2-3
CASSGRTSGSTDTQYF
>TRBV7-2|TRBJ2-7
CASSLHGGTYEQYF
>TRBV6-6|TRBJ1-1
CASSYSGFAPEAFF
>TRBV6-5|TRBJ2-7
CASSYFGTGTEQYF
>TRBV10-1|TRBJ1-1
CASSESWGPRTEAFF
>TRBV29-1|TRBJ2-5
CSVARSPQETQYF
>TRBV11-2|TRBJ1-5
CASSLGYRGQPQHF
>TRBV7-6|TRBJ1-1
CASSPLGGKAFF
>TRBV7-2|TRBJ2-2
CASSTSIGHSGELFF